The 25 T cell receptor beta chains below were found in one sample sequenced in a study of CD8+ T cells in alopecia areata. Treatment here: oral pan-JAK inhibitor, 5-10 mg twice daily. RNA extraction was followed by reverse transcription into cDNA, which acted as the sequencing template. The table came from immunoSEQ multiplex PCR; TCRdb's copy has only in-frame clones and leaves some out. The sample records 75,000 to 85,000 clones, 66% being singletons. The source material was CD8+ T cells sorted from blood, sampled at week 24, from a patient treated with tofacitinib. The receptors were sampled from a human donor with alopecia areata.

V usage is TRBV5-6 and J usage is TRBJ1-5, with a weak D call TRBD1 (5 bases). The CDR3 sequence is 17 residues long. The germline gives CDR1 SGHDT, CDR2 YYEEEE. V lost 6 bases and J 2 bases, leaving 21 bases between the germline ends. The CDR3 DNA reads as TGTGCCAGCAAGTCCTCGGGGGGTCCGGAGGGCAATCAGCCCCAGCATTTT. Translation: CASKSSGGPEGNQPQHF.

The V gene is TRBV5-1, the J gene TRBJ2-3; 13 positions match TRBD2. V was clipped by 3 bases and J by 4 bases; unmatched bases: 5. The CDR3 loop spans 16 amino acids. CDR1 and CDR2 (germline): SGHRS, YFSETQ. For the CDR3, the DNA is TGCGCCAGCAGCTCCACTAGCGGGGGGGCCGCAGATACGCAGTATTTT. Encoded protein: CASSSTSGGAADTQYF.

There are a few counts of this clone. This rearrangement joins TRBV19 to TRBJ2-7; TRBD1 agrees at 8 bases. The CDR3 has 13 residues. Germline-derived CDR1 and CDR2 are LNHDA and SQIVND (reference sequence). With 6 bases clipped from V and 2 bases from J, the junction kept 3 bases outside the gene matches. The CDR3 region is CASRTTGAYEQYF. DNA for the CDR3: TGTGCCAGTAGGACGACAGGGGCCTACGAGCAGTACTTC.

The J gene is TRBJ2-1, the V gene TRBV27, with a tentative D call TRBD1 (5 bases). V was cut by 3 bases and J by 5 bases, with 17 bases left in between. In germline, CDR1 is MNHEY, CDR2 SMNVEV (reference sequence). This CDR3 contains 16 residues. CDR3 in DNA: TGTGCCAGCAGTTTCTATGGGCAGGGCTTCAACAATGAGCAGTTCTTC. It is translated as CASSFYGQGFNNEQFF.

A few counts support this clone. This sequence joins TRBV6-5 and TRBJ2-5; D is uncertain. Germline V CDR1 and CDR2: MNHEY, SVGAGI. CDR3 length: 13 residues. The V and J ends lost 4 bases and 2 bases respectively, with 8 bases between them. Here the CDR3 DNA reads TGTGCCAGCAGTTGGACGGTTCAAGAGACCCAGTACTTC. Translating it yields CASSWTVQETQYF.

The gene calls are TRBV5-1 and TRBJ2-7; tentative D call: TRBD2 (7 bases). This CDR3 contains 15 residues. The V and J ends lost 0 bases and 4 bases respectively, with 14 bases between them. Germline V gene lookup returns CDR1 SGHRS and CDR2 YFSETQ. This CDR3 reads CASSLEQGGPYEQYF. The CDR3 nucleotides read TGCGCCAGCAGCTTGGAACAGGGAGGGCCTTACGAGCAGTACTTC.

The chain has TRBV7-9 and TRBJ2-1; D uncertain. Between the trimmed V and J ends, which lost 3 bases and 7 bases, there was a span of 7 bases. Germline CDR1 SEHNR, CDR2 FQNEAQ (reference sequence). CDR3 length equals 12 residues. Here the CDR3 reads CASSFLGNEQFF. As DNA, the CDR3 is TGTGCCAGCAGCTTTCTCGGGAATGAGCAGTTCTTC.

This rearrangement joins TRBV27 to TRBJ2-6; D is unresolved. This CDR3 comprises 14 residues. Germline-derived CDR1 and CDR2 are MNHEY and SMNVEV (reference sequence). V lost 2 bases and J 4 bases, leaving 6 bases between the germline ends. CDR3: CASSLNLGANVLTF. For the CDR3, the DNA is TGTGCCAGCAGTTTAAATTTAGGGGCCAACGTCCTGACTTTC.

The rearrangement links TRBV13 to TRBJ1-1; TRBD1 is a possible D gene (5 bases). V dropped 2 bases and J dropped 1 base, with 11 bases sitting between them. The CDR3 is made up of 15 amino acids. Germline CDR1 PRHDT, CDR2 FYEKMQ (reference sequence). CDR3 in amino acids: CASSLWGGANTEAFF. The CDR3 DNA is TGTGCCAGCAGCTTATGGGGCGGTGCGAACACTGAAGCTTTCTTT.

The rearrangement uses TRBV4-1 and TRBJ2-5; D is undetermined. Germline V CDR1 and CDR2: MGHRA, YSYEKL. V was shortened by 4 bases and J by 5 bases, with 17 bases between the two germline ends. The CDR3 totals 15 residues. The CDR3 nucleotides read TGCGCCAGCAGCCTAGACTGGCAGCTCTGGGAGACCCAGTACTTC. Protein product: CASSLDWQLWETQYF.

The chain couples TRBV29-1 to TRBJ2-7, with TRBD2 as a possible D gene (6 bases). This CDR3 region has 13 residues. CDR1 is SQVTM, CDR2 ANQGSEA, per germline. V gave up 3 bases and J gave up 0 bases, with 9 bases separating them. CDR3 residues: CSVEWDSSYEQYF. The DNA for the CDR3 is TGCAGCGTTGAGTGGGACTCCTCCTACGAGCAGTACTTC.

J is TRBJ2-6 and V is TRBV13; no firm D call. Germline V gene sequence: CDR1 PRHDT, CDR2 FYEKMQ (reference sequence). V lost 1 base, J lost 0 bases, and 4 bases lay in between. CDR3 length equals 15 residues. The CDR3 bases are TGTGCCAGCAGCTTAGAGGGCTCTGGGGCCAACGTCCTGACTTTC. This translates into CASSLEGSGANVLTF. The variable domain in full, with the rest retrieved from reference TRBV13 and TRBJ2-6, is AAGVIQSPRHLIKEKRETATLKCYPIPRHDTVYWYQQGPGQDPQFLISFYEKMQSDKGSIPDRFSAQQFSDYHSELNMSSLELGDSALYFCASSLEGSGANVLTFGAGSRLTVL.

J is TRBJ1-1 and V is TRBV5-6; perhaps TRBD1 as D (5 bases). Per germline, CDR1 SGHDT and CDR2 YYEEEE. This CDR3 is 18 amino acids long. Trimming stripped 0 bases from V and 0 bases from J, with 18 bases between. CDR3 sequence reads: CASSLEGMVRPLNTEAFF. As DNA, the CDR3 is TGTGCCAGCAGCTTGGAGGGGATGGTGAGGCCTCTGAACACTGAAGCTTTCTTT. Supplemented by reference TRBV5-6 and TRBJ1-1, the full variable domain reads DAGVTQSPTHLIKTRGQQVTLRCSPKSGHDTVSWYQQALGQGPQFIFQYYEEEERQRGNFPDRFSGHQFPNYSSELNVNALLLGDSALYLCASSLEGMVRPLNTEAFFGQGTRLTVV.

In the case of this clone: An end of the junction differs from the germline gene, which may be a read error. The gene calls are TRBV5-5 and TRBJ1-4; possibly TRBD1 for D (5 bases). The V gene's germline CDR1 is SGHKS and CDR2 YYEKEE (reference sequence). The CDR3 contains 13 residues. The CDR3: CASSLSDASWGDF. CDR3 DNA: TGTGCCAGCAGCTTGTCGGACGCCTCGTGGGGGGATTTT.

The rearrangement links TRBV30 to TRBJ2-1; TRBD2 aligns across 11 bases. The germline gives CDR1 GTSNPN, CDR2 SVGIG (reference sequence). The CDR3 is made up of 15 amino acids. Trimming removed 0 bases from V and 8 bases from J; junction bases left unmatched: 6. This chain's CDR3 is CAWSVTSGSGYEQFF. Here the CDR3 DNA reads TGTGCCTGGAGTGTCACTAGCGGGAGTGGGTATGAGCAGTTCTTC.

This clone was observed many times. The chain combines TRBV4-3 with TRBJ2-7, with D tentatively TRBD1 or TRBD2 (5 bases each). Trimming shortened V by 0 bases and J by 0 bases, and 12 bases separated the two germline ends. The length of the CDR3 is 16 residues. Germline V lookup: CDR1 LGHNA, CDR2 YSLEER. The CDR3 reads CASSQDLPGPSYEQYF. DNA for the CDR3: TGCGCCAGCAGCCAAGATCTTCCGGGGCCCTCCTACGAGCAGTACTTC.

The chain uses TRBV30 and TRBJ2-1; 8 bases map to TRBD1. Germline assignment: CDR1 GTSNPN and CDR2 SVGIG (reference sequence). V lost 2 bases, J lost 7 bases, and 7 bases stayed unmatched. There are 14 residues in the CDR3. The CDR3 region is CAWSPGTGSNEQFF. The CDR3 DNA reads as TGTGCCTGGAGTCCCGGGACAGGTAGTAATGAGCAGTTCTTC.

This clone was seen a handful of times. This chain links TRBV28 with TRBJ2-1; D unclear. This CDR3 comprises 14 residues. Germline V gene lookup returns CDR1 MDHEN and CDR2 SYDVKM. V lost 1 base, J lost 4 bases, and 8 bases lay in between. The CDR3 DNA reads TGTGCCAGCAGTTTATTAACGGCTTACAATGAGCAGTTCTTC. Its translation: CASSLLTAYNEQFF.

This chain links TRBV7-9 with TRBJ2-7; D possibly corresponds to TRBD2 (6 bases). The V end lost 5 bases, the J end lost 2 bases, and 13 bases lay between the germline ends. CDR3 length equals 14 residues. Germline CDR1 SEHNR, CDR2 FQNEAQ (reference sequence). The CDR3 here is CASSPRLAAYEQYF. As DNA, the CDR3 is TGTGCCAGCAGCCCCCGGTTAGCGGCCTACGAGCAGTACTTC.

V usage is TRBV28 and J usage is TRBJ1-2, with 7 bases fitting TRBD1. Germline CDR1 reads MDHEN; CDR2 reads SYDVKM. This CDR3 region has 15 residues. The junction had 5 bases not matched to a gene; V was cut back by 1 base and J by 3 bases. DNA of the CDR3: TGTGCCAGCAGTTTATACAGGGGAAGGCACTATGGCTACACCTTC. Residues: CASSLYRGRHYGYTF.

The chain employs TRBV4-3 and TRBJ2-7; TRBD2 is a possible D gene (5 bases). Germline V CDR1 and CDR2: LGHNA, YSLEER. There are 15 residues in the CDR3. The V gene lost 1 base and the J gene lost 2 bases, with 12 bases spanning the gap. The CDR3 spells CASSQGGGGPYEQYF. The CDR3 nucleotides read TGCGCCAGCAGCCAAGGCGGCGGAGGCCCCTACGAGCAGTACTTC.

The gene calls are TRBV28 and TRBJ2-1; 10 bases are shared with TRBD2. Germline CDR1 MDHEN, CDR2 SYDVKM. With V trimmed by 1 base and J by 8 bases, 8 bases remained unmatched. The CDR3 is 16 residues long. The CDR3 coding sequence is TGTGCCAGCAGTTTATTCGCTAGCGGGAGTAGGGATGAGCAGTTCTTC. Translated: CASSLFASGSRDEQFF.

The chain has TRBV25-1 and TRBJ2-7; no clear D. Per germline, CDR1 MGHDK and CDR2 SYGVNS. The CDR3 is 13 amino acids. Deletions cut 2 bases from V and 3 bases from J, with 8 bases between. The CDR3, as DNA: TGTGCCAGCAGTGAAGGGATTGGCTACGAGCAGTACTTC. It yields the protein CASSEGIGYEQYF.

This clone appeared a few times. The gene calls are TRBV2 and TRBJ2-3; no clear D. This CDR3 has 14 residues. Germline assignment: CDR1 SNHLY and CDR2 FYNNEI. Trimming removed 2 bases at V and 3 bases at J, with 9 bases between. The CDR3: CASSELGPTDTQYF. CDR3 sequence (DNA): TGTGCCAGCAGTGAATTGGGCCCAACAGATACGCAGTATTTT.

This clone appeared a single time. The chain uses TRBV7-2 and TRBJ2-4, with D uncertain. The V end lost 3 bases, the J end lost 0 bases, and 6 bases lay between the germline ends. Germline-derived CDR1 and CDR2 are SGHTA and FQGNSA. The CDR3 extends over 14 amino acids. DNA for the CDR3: TGTGCCAGCAGCTTCCACAGAGCCAAAAACATTCAGTACTTC. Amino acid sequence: CASSFHRAKNIQYF.